A single sample is the source of the 23 T cell receptor beta chains below, sequenced in a study of control samples from healthy donors and cancer patients. Method: immunoSEQ multiplex PCR; TCRdb's copy keeps in-frame clones and lacks some. The sample yields 110,000 to 150,000 clones, approximately 92% seen once. The sample was blood. These TCRs come from a man in his thirties or forties in good health.

This sequence joins TRBV11-2 and TRBJ1-2, with D unclear. The V gene lost 3 bases and the J gene lost 0 bases, with 8 bases spanning the gap. The CDR3 extends over 14 amino acids. Germline CDR1 reads SGHAT; CDR2 reads FQNNGV. CDR3 amino acids: CASSFTATNYGYTF. CDR3 nucleotide sequence: TGTGCCAGCAGCTTTACTGCCACTAACTATGGCTACACCTTC.

This chain connects TRBV16 to TRBJ1-2; D gene unclear. Germline values: CDR1 KGHSY, CDR2 FQNENV. V lost 4 bases, J lost 11 bases, and 20 bases lay in between. The CDR3 runs 14 residues. For the CDR3, the DNA is TGTGCCAGCAGCCGACAAAAAACCGGAAACTTTTACACCTTC. Its translation: CASSRQKTGNFYTF.

This clone is a singleton in its sample. The chain is built from TRBV4-2 and TRBJ1-1; D gene uncertain. Looked up from germline, CDR1 is LGHNA and CDR2 is YNFKEQ. Trimming removed 0 bases at V and 2 bases at J, with 7 bases between. CDR3 length: 14 residues. CDR3 sequence reads: CASSQDIDNTEAFF. CDR3 nucleotides: TGTGCCAGCAGCCAAGATATAGACAACACTGAAGCTTTCTTT.

The V call is TRBV28, the J call TRBJ2-1; the match to TRBD2 covers 15 bases. CDR3 size: 17 residues. Germline lookup yields CDR1 MDHEN and CDR2 SYDVKM. With 10 bases clipped from V and 3 bases from J, the junction kept 10 bases outside the gene matches. CDR3 coding DNA: TGTGCCATAGCAGGACTAGCGGGAGGGCCCGGCTACAATGAGCAGTTCTTC. This codes for CAIAGLAGGPGYNEQFF. Variable domain in full (rest from reference TRBV28 and TRBJ2-1): DVKVTQSSRYLVKRTGEKVFLECVQDMDHENMFWYRQDPGLGLRLIYFSYDVKMKEKGDIPEGYSVSREKKERFSLILESASTNQTSMYLCAIAGLAGGPGYNEQFFGPGTRLTVL.

The chain links TRBV15 to TRBJ1-1; the D gene is possibly TRBD1 (6 bases). Trimming left V 5 bases short and J 5 bases short, with 15 bases between. Germline V gene sequence: CDR1 LNHNV, CDR2 YYDKDF (reference sequence). The CDR3 is 14 residues long. The CDR3 region is CATSGEGESTEAFF. The CDR3 nucleotides are TGTGCCACCAGCGGGGAGGGGGAGAGTACTGAAGCTTTCTTT.

The rearrangement joins TRBV30 to TRBJ2-5, with 10 bases lining up with TRBD2. Germline CDR1 is GTSNPN and CDR2 is SVGIG (reference sequence). This CDR3 has 13 amino acids. The J segment lost 4 bases and the V segment lost 7 bases, leaving 6 bases of the junction unmatched. CDR3 nucleotides: TGTGCCTCCCCCTTAGCGGGAGGAGAGACCCAGTACTTC. It specifies CASPLAGGETQYF.

The chain is built from TRBV28 and TRBJ1-2; 9 bases fit TRBD1. The CDR3 consists of 14 residues. The germline V gene has CDR1 MDHEN and CDR2 SYDVKM. V was clipped by 2 bases and J by 7 bases; unmatched bases: 5. As DNA, the CDR3 is TGTGCCAGCAGTTTAGCACAGGGGGCGGGTGGCTACACCTTC. Protein product: CASSLAQGAGGYTF.

The rearrangement uses TRBV27 and TRBJ1-2, with D unclear. Trimming pared 2 bases from V and 3 bases from J, leaving 7 bases between. CDR3 length: 13 amino acids. Germline lookup yields CDR1 MNHEY and CDR2 SMNVEV (reference sequence). The CDR3 loop is CASSLIGDYGYTF. CDR3 bases: TGTGCCAGCAGTTTAATTGGGGACTATGGCTACACCTTC.

The V and J genes are TRBV6-4 and TRBJ1-6; 8 nucleotides line up with TRBD1. The CDR3 runs to 14 residues. Germline lookup yields CDR1 MRHNA and CDR2 SNTAGT. V shed 6 bases, J shed 8 bases, and the junction held 6 bases outside the gene matches. The CDR3 loop reads CASSATGGDSPLHF. The CDR3 DNA is TGTGCCAGCAGCGCTACAGGGGGGGATTCACCCCTCCACTTT.

The chain links TRBV7-8 to TRBJ2-2; TRBD1 aligns across 9 bases. The CDR3 contains 16 residues. Trimming cost V 5 bases and J 5 bases; bases outside gene matches: 9. CDR1 and CDR2 from the germline V gene are SGHVS and FQNEAQ. The CDR3, as DNA: TGTGCCAGCAGCCCCAGAGACAGGGGGGGTACCGGGGAGCTGTTTTTT. This encodes CASSPRDRGGTGELFF.

This clone was seen only once. The CDR3 loop reads CAWNGQVANTEAFF. The CDR3 DNA reads as TGTGCCTGGAACGGACAGGTGGCGAACACTGAAGCTTTCTTT. This chain connects TRBV30 to TRBJ1-1; 7 positions agree with TRBD1. CDR1 and CDR2 from the germline V gene are GTSNPN and SVGIG (reference sequence). V gave up 4 bases and J gave up 1 base; unmatched junction bases: 6. This CDR3 is built from 14 residues.

The V gene is TRBV30, the J gene TRBJ2-5; maybe TRBD1 (6 bases). This CDR3 region has 13 residues. V lost 7 bases to trimming and J lost 2 bases, with 14 bases between them. Germline CDR1 GTSNPN, CDR2 SVGIG (reference sequence). CDR3 sequence reads: CAFTDRIQETQYF. The CDR3 nucleotides are TGTGCCTTTACAGACAGGATACAAGAGACCCAGTACTTC. The full variable domain, in which reference TRBV30 and TRBJ2-5 provide the parts outside the CDR3, is SQTIHQWPATLVQPVGSPLSLECTVEGTSNPNLYWYRQAAGRGLQLLFYSVGIGQISSEVPQNLSASRPQDRQFILSSKKLLLSDSGFYLCAFTDRIQETQYFGPGTRLLVL.

This chain links TRBV27 with TRBJ1-5; D is unclear. Trimming took off 4 bases at V and 0 bases at J, with 16 bases between the two ends. This CDR3 is 17 amino acids long. Germline loops: CDR1 MNHEY, CDR2 SMNVEV (reference sequence). The chain's CDR3 is CASSSRGSRYSNQPQHF. The CDR3 nucleotides are TGTGCCAGCAGTTCACGCGGGAGCCGCTATAGCAATCAGCCCCAGCATTTT.

This clone was observed a single time. The chain carries TRBV30 and TRBJ2-3, with 7 positions matching TRBD1. J gave up 3 bases and V 5 bases, and 8 bases lay outside the gene matches. Germline assignment: CDR1 GTSNPN and CDR2 SVGIG (reference sequence). This CDR3 contains 14 residues. For the CDR3, the DNA is TGTGCCTGGGAGACAGGGCGTGGGACAGATACGCAGTATTTT. It codes for CAWETGRGTDTQYF.

This clone was seen only once. The chain has TRBV28 and TRBJ1-2; D is possibly TRBD1 (5 bases). The ends were cut back, 4 bases at V and 3 bases at J, with 9 bases in the middle. The CDR3 contains 13 residues. CDR1 MDHEN and CDR2 SYDVKM come from the germline V gene. CDR3 loop: CASSSGYYYGYTF. DNA of the CDR3: TGTGCCAGCAGTTCAGGGTATTACTATGGCTACACCTTC.

J is TRBJ1-5 and V is TRBV19; the D gene is possibly TRBD1 (6 bases). V was cut by 7 bases and J by 6 bases, with 16 bases left in between. Per the germline V gene, CDR1 is LNHDA and CDR2 is SQIVND (reference sequence). This CDR3 region has 14 residues. The CDR3 sequence is CASTVIAGVQPQHF. CDR3 sequence (DNA): TGTGCCAGTACCGTCATTGCAGGGGTTCAGCCCCAGCATTTT. The full variable domain, with the rest looked up from reference TRBV19 and TRBJ1-5, is DGGITQSPKYLFRKEGQNVTLSCEQNLNHDAMYWYRQDPGQGLRLIYYSQIVNDFQKGDIAEGYSVSREKKESFPLTVTSAQKNPTAFYLCASTVIAGVQPQHFGDGTRLSIL.

The chain combines TRBV28 with TRBJ2-4; D perhaps matches TRBD2 (6 bases). CDR1 is MDHEN and CDR2 is SYDVKM in the germline V gene. The CDR3 is 16 residues long. V lost 5 bases, J lost 2 bases, and 16 bases lay in between. The CDR3 loop is CASSPGGTQTKNIQYF. The DNA for the CDR3 is TGTGCCAGCAGTCCTGGGGGGACTCAAACCAAAAACATTCAGTACTTC.

The chain couples TRBV5-1 to TRBJ1-1, with D possibly TRBD1 on 5 matching bases. This CDR3 region has 13 residues. V was pared by 3 bases and J by 2 bases, with 8 bases between. Germline lookup yields CDR1 SGHRS and CDR2 YFSETQ. DNA for the CDR3: TGCGCCAGCAGCTCCAGGGACAACACTGAAGCTTTCTTT. As protein: CASSSRDNTEAFF.

The chain recombines TRBV6-5 with TRBJ1-2; D is possibly TRBD1 (6 bases). Germline loops: CDR1 MNHEY, CDR2 SVGAGI. The CDR3 contains 11 residues. Trimming took 7 bases from V and 5 from J, leaving 8 bases between them. The CDR3 loop is CASTTGYGYTF. In DNA, the CDR3 is TGTGCCAGCACCACAGGGTATGGCTACACCTTC.

The chain couples TRBV11-3 to TRBJ2-1; TRBD2 agrees at 7 bases. V lost 5 bases to trimming and J lost 3 bases; unmatched junction nucleotides: 7. This CDR3 spans 15 amino acids. Germline CDR1 reads SGHNT; CDR2 reads YENEEA. The CDR3: CASSRVAGLYNEQFF. The CDR3 DNA reads as TGTGCCAGCAGCCGAGTAGCGGGCCTCTACAATGAGCAGTTCTTC.

The rearrangement joins TRBV29-1 to TRBJ2-1; the D is unclear. Germline-derived CDR1 and CDR2 are SQVTM and ANQGSEA. V lost 5 bases and J 4 bases, leaving 21 bases between the germline ends. The CDR3 has 16 amino acids. The CDR3 loop reads CSVFKDLTSSYNEQFF. The CDR3 region has the DNA TGCAGCGTTTTTAAGGACCTGACATCCTCGTACAATGAGCAGTTCTTC.

V gene TRBV6-6 combines with J gene TRBJ2-7; D is unclear. The CDR3 contains 12 residues. CDR1 is MNHNY, CDR2 SVGAGI, per germline (reference sequence). Trimming shortened V by 1 base and J by 7 bases, and 8 bases separated the two germline ends. The CDR3 reads CASSYLAIEQYF. The CDR3 DNA sequence: TGTGCCAGCAGTTACTTGGCCATTGAGCAGTACTTC.

The gene calls are TRBV20-1 and TRBJ1-2, with TRBD1 as a possible D gene (6 bases). CDR3 length: 11 residues. With 2 bases removed from V and 5 bases from J, the gap between germline ends came to 6 bases. Germline lookup yields CDR1 DFQATT and CDR2 SNEGSKA (reference sequence). The CDR3 is CSARQGYGYTF. The CDR3 DNA reads TGCAGTGCTAGACAGGGGTATGGCTACACCTTC.